The clone carrying this T cell receptor beta chain was detected ten times or more. Antigen unknown. These data are taken from a study of early T cells in non-severe SARS-CoV-2 infection. Study-level background: Sequencing was performed on bulk RNA from unsorted whole blood, leaving chains unpaired.

Study-wide results and caveats: There was a bias toward anti-spike CD8 responses in VDJdb matching, which missed private and CD4 specificities.

CDR1 is MNHNS and CDR2 is SASEGT in the germline V gene. This CDR3 comprises 13 residues. Trimming shortened V by 6 bases and J by 4 bases, and 10 bases separated the two germline ends. Separate cDNA molecules each had unique molecular identifiers attached to them. Each CDR3 protein is one row after TCRdb ran MiXCR on the 5' RACE reads. Of about 83,000 distinct CDR3 sequences in the sample, roughly an eighth are singletons; the top ten hold roughly 1.4%. This TCR derives from an adult who was a healthcare worker with PCR-confirmed SARS-CoV-2 infection or an uninfected control (not recorded which). The chain employs TRBV6-1 and TRBJ1-5, with a tentative D call TRBD1 (6 bases). The sequencing input was whole blood. The CDR3: CASRKTGNQPQHF. CDR3 in DNA: TGTGCCAGCAGGAAGACAGGAAATCAGCCCCAGCATTTT.